One sample yielded the 4 T cell receptor beta chains listed below, sequenced in a study of blood T cells in healthy people across ages. Next came a second PCR, run for roughly 6 to 11 cycles, which used a sample-barcoded 5' primer along with a J-beta primer mix. From the 5' RACE reads, TCRdb called clonotypes with MiXCR, one entry per CDR3 protein. Of approximately 800,000 distinct CDR3 sequences listed, roughly three fifths are singletons. The specimen was blood. The receptors stem from a man aged 40-50 years in good health.

V and J are TRBV7-2 and TRBJ2-3; 12 nucleotides match TRBD2. Germline lookup yields CDR1 SGHTA and CDR2 FQGNSA. This CDR3 spans 16 amino acids. Trimming removed 5 bases from V and 4 bases from J; junction bases left unmatched: 7. The CDR3: CASSLGLAGLSDTQYF. The CDR3 nucleotides read TGTGCCAGCAGCCTCGGACTAGCGGGACTCTCAGATACGCAGTATTTT.

This clonotype was counted between two and nine times. One end of the junction does not line up with germline, which may come from a read error. V is TRBV29-1 and J is TRBJ1-5; D is possibly TRBD1 (6 bases). The CDR3 length is 13 residues. The germline gives CDR1 SQVTM, CDR2 ANQGSEA. CDR3 sequence (DNA): TGCAGCGCCGTCGTTGGGAGGACAGAGCCTCAGCATTTT. Translating it yields CSAVVGRTEPQHF.

The CDR3 spells CATSAAFEQFF. The CDR3 DNA is TGTGCCACCAGTGCTGCGTTTGAGCAGTTCTTC. The chain uses TRBV24-1 and TRBJ2-1; no clear D gene. The CDR3 has 11 amino acids. Germline V gene data show CDR1 as KGHDR and CDR2 as SFDVKD. V was cut by 5 bases and J by 9 bases, with 7 bases left in between.

CDR3 DNA sequence: TGCAGTGCTAGAGGTTTTTACAGGAATGGCTACACCTTC. This codes for CSARGFYRNGYTF. The V call is TRBV20-1, the J call TRBJ1-2; perhaps TRBD1 as D (5 bases). Germline V gene lookup returns CDR1 DFQATT and CDR2 SNEGSKA (reference sequence). The length of the CDR3 is 13 residues. Trimming took off 1 base at V and 6 bases at J, with 12 bases between the two ends.